This T cell receptor (beta chain) was captured in a study of PD-L1 blockade in urothelial cancer (dated by TCRdb to about 2017). In terms of the full investigation: All patients started therapy in about 2014 and received atezolizumab 1,200 mg intravenously every 3 weeks. Blood samples gave median yields of around 150,000 T cells and approximately 80,000 unique TCRs, along with a median clonality of around 0.08. In the same patients who had TCR sequencing, pretreatment tumors also underwent whole exome sequencing and RNA sequencing. Around 29 patients had pretreatment blood TCR-seq, around 25 had at least one posttreatment blood collection, and around 25 had tumor TCR-seq. About 90% of the 29 patients were identified as males with urothelial cancer of bladder origin, and a prior smoking history was reported by 18 of 29 patients. Durable clinical benefit was achieved by nine patients and was not achieved by 20 patients. The study was an exploratory multi-omic analysis of somatic, immune and clinical correlates of response to PD-L1 blockade with atezolizumab in urothelial cancer. TCR sequencing covered pretreatment tumor samples and matched, serially collected peripheral blood taken before and after atezolizumab treatment. Progression-free survival longer than 6 months counted as durable clinical benefit, and TCR features were additionally tested against both progression-free and overall survival. An ECOG performance status of 0 or 1 was recorded for the patients, and 0 to 3 prior chemotherapy regimens had been received by the patients. Blood samples were analyzed 3 weeks after the start of treatment (second dose) and 6 weeks after the start of treatment.

In this sample, this clone turned up once. This receptor's antigen is unknown. Base quality data are lacking; no much larger clone is found one base away. To estimate absolute template abundance from read counts, synthetic TCR analog templates were spiked into each PCR. TCRbeta CDR3 regions were amplified from genomic DNA with bias-controlled V and J gene primers using the immunoSEQ assay. Sequencing of rearranged TCRbeta segments was done at approximately 20X coverage. The study's processing was this. Clustering was used to correct sequencing errors, and CDR3s were annotated against IMGT so that V, D and J genes could be assigned. Downstream analyses used only productive TCRbeta rearrangements and left out out-of-frame or stop-codon sequences. Clonality was calculated as one minus the Shannon entropy normalized by the log of the number of unique productive sequences. Fisher's exact test with Benjamini-Hochberg correction, at a threshold of adjusted p below 0.01, was used to find clones that differed between time points or between blood and tumor. TCRdb re-hosts the immuneACCESS table, in-frame sequences only. Its copies lack some clones; in the studies checked, an unresolved V gene accounts for under half of them, and the cause for the rest is not known. V, J and clone size were drawn from that table, and D and trimming were deduced from the DNA. Across this sample there are about 72,000 clones, with around four fifths seen only once. The top ten clonotypes cover less than 5.5% of the sample.

The investigation overall reported the following: Improved progression-free and overall survival was found to be associated with pretreatment peripheral blood TCR clonality below the median. Because of the small sample size (n ≈ 30) and the many exploratory analyses performed, the results are intended to be regarded as hypothesis-generating. Patients with durable benefit showed greater expansion of tumor-associated TCR clones in peripheral blood 3 weeks after starting treatment (n = 22, p = 0.022).

From the cysteine through the phenylalanine, the CDR3 covers 15 amino acids. Only the CDR3 part of the read is kept: 45 bases, read in frame from the first base. Ends trimmed: V by 6 bases, J by 4 bases; bases unmatched to a gene: 10. Via the germline V gene, CDR1 is MDHEN and CDR2 SYDVKM. The cohort comprised 30 or so patients with locally advanced or metastatic urothelial carcinoma treated at Memorial Sloan Kettering on a trial protocol. Peripheral blood mononuclear cells were collected from each patient pretreatment and during treatment, giving between 1 and 8 total time points per patient. The Qiagen DNeasy Blood extraction kit was used to purify genomic DNA from total PBMCs and from tumor samples. PBMCs were collected pretreatment and during treatment, and were isolated and stored as previously described.

Recombination linked TRBV28 to TRBJ1-1; TRBD1 matches 8 bases in the middle. This specimen was PBMCs, taken around atezolizumab (anti-PD-L1) treatment. The TCR was taken from a man in his sixties or seventies with urothelial cancer. The DNA sequence reads TGTGCCAGCAGCCCGCCTGACAGGGGAGGCACTGAAGCTTTCTTT. The encoded protein is CASSPPDRGGTEAFF.